This record looks at one TCR beta chain sequence and its context. The sample is drawn from a study of OX40 agonist ivuxolimab in advanced cancers. The length of the CDR3 is 15 residues. Germline loops: CDR1 SGHDT, CDR2 YYEEEE. V lost 4 bases and J lost 4; bases outside the gene matches: 8. Assay: immunoSEQ multiplex PCR; the TCRdb copy retains only in-frame clones and omits some. The sample includes 45,000 to 75,000 clones, roughly 77% seen only once; the top ten take roughly 1.2%. The chain uses TRBV5-6 and TRBJ2-5; TRBD2 agrees at 9 bases. The specimen comprised CD4+ or CD8+ T cells sorted from blood, sampled in a trial of the OX40 agonist ivuxolimab. This sequence originates from an adult with an advanced solid tumor such as melanoma, head and neck, liver or kidney cancer. CDR3 sequence: CASSPRRGGRETQYF. CDR3 in DNA: TGTGCCAGCAGCCCTAGGCGGGGGGGCAGAGAGACCCAGTACTTC.